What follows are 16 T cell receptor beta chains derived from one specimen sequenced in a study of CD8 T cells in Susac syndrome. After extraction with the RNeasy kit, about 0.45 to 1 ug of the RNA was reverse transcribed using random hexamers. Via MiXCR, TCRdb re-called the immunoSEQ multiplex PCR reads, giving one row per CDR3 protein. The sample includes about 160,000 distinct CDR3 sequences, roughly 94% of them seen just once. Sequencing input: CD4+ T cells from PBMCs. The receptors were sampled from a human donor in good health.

CDR3 residues: CASSSPGANEKLFF. DNA for the CDR3: TGTGCCAGCAGTTCCCCTGGAGCTAATGAAAAACTGTTTTTT. The V and J genes are TRBV3-1 and TRBJ1-4; D is uncertain. Germline CDR1 is LGHDT and CDR2 is YNNKEL (reference sequence). Trimming pared 6 bases from V and 3 bases from J, leaving 11 bases between. This CDR3 has 14 amino acids. Combining the CDR3 with reference TRBV3-1 and TRBJ1-4 gives the whole variable domain DTAVSQTPKYLVTQMGNDKSIKCEQNLGHDTMYWYKQDSKKFLKIMFSYNNKELIINETVPNRFSPKSPDKAHLNLHINSLELGDSAVYFCASSSPGANEKLFFGSGTQLSVL.

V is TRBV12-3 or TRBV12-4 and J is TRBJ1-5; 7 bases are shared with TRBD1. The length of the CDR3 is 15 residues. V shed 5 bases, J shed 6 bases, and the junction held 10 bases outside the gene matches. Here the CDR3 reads CASSTRQGSGQPQHF. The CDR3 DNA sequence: TGTGCCAGCAGTACTAGACAGGGATCGGGTCAGCCCCAGCATTTT.

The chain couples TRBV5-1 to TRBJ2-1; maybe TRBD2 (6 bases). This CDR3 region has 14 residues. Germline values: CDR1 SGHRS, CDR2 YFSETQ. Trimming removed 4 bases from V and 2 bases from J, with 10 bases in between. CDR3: CASSPWTTYNEQFF. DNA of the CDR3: TGCGCCAGCAGCCCGTGGACTACCTACAATGAGCAGTTCTTC.

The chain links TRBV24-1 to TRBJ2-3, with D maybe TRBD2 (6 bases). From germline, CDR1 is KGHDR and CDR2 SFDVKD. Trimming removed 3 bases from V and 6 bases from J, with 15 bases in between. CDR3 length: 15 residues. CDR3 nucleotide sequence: TGTGCCACCAGTGATCGGGCGGGGTGGGTTGATACGCAGTATTTT. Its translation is CATSDRAGWVDTQYF.

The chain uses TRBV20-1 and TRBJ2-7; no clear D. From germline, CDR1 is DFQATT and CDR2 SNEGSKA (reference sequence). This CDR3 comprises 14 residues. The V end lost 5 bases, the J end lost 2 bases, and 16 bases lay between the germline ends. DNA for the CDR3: TGCAGTGCTTCCTTAGAAAGCCGAACCTACGAGCAGTACTTC. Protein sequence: CSASLESRTYEQYF.

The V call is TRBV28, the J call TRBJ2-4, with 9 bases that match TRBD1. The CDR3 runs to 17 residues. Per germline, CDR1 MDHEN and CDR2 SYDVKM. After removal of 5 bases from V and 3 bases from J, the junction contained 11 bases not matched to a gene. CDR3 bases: TGTGCCAGCAGTCCCCCGGGACAGGGACGGGGCAAAAACATTCAGTACTTC. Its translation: CASSPPGQGRGKNIQYF.

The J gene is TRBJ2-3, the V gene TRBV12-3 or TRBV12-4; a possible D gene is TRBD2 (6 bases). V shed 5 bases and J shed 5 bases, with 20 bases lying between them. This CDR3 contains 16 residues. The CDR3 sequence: CASSQSPRGAKDTQYF. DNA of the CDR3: TGTGCCAGCAGTCAGTCTCCCCGCGGGGCGAAAGATACGCAGTATTTT.

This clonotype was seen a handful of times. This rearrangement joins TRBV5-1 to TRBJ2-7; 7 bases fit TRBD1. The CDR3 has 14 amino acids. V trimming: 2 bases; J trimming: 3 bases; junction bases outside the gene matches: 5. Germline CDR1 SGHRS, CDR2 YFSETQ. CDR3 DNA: TGCGCCAGCAGCTTAGACAGGGCCGTCTACGAGCAGTACTTC. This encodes CASSLDRAVYEQYF.

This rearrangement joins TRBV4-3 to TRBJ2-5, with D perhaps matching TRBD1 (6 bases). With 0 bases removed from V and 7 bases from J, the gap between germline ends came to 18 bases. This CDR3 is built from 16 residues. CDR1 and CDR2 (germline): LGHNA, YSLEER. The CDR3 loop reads CASSQDRAGAPGTQYF. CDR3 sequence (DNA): TGCGCCAGCAGCCAAGATAGGGCAGGGGCCCCAGGGACCCAGTACTTC.

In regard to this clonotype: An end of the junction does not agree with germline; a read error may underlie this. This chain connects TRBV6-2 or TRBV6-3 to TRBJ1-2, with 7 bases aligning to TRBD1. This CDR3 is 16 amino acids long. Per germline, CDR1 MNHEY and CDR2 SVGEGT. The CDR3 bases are TGTGCCAGCAGCTACTTCGGGACAGTCCTAAGGCGTGGCTACACCTTC. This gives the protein CASSYFGTVLRRGYTF.

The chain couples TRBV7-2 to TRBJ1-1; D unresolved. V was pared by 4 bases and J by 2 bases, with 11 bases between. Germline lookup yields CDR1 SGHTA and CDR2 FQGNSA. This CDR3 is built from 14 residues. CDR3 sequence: CASSSIHPNTEAFF. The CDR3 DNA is TGTGCCAGCAGCTCAATCCACCCTAACACTGAAGCTTTCTTT.

The CDR3 loop is CATSSRDRATGELFF. CDR3 sequence (DNA): TGTGCCACCAGCAGCCGGGACAGGGCGACCGGGGAGCTGTTTTTT. This chain connects TRBV15 to TRBJ2-2; 9 bases line up with TRBD1. Germline CDR1 is LNHNV and CDR2 is YYDKDF (reference sequence). The CDR3 extends over 15 amino acids. V shed 3 bases and J 5 bases; nucleotides not matched to a gene: 4.

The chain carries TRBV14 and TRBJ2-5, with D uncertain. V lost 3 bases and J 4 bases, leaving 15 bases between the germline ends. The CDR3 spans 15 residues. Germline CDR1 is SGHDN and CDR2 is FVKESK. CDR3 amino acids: CASSHRFIEPETQYF. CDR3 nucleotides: TGTGCCAGCAGCCACAGATTTATTGAACCAGAGACCCAGTACTTC.

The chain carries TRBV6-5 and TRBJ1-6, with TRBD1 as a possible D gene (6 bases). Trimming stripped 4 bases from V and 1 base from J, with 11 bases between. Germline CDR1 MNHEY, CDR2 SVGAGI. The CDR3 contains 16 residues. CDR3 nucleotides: TGTGCCAGCAGTTTCCGAGGGGGTTCCTATAATTCACCCCTCCACTTT. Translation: CASSFRGGSYNSPLHF.

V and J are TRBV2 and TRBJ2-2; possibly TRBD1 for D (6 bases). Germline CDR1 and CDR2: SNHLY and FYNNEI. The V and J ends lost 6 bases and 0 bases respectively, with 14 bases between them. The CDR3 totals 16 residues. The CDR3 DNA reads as TGTGCCAGCAGCGAGGACAGCTTATCGAACACCGGGGAGCTGTTTTTT. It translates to CASSEDSLSNTGELFF.

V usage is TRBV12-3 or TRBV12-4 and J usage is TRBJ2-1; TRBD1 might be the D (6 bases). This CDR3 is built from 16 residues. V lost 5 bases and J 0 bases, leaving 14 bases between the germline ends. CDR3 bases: TGTGCCAGCAGTCATCGACAGGCCCGCTCCTACAATGAGCAGTTCTTC. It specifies CASSHRQARSYNEQFF.